These T cell receptor beta chains were read from a single sample in a study of shared clonotypes between healthy human individuals. The repertoire was sequenced with immunoSEQ multiplex PCR; TCRdb's copy has only in-frame clones and lacks some. Among approximately 1.5 million clones, 95% to 99% were seen once, and the ten largest hold about 0.45%. The sequenced sample consisted of naive CD4+ T cells sorted from blood. Receptor source: a man aged 25 to 40 in good health. Both conserved end residues are part of each CDR3. A D gene is named only where the DNA matches it firmly. Part of the rows lack a size; the others show once, few, many or a class for expanded clones.

size: -; D: -; J: TRBJ2-5; V: TRBV19; DNA: TGTGCCAGTAGTATAAGCGCAGGGATTGTGGAGACCCAGTACTTC; CDR3: CASSISAGIVETQYF
size: -; D: -; J: TRBJ1-1; V: TRBV5-1; DNA: TGCGCCAGCAGCTTGGTTAACAAGAACACTGAAGCTTTCTTT; CDR3: CASSLVNKNTEAFF
size: once; D: TRBD1; J: TRBJ2-7; V: TRBV18; DNA: TGTGCCAGCTCACCACAAGGGACAGGCCTTTTCTACGAGCAGTACTTC; CDR3: CASSPQGTGLFYEQYF
size: once; D: -; J: TRBJ2-7; V: TRBV7-2; DNA: TGTGCCAGCAGCTTATATAGTGATCGGCTTAGGGAGCAGTACTTC; CDR3: CASSLYSDRLREQYF
size: -; D: TRBD2; J: TRBJ2-1; V: TRBV12-5; DNA: TGTGCTAGTGGTTCGCCCTCCGTCCTAGCGGGAGCCCCCTACAATGAGCAGTTCTTC; CDR3: CASGSPSVLAGAPYNEQFF
size: once; D: -; J: TRBJ1-1; V: TRBV19; DNA: TGTGCCAGTAGTATAGTGTCCAGAAACACTGAAGCTTTCTTT; CDR3: CASSIVSRNTEAFF
size: once; D: -; J: TRBJ2-2; V: TRBV6-1; DNA: TGTGCCAGCCATTCCCTAAGGGTGAACACCGGGGAGCTGTTTTTT; CDR3: CASHSLRVNTGELFF
size: -; D: TRBD1; J: TRBJ2-4; V: TRBV11-1; DNA: TGTGCCAGCAGCTTCGGGACAGAGAACATTCAGTACTTC; CDR3: CASSFGTENIQYF
size: -; D: TRBD1; J: TRBJ2-7; V: TRBV12-5; DNA: TGTGCTAGTGGTTCCACCGGGACAGGAACGTACGAGCAGTACTTC; CDR3: CASGSTGTGTYEQYF
size: -; D: -; J: TRBJ1-4; V: TRBV5-4; DNA: TGTGCCAGCAGTCCTACTCCGGGACCCAATGAAAAACTGTTTTTT; CDR3: CASSPTPGPNEKLFF
size: -; D: TRBD1; J: TRBJ2-1; V: TRBV9; DNA: TGTGCCAGCAGCGTAGAGTCTGGACAGGTTAACGGTGAGCAGTTCTTC; CDR3: CASSVESGQVNGEQFF
size: -; D: -; J: TRBJ2-7; V: TRBV28; DNA: TGTGCCAGCAGTTTCTTGGCCTACGAGCAGTACTTC; CDR3: CASSFLAYEQYF
size: -; D: -; J: TRBJ2-3; V: TRBV25-1; DNA: TGTGCCAGCAGGGGGGGACACAGCACAGATACGCAGTATTTT; CDR3: CASRGGHSTDTQYF
size: -; D: -; J: TRBJ1-1; V: TRBV19; DNA: TGTGCCAGTAACCTCAGGGGTCCGACTGAAGCTTTCTTT; CDR3: CASNLRGPTEAFF
size: -; D: -; J: TRBJ2-5; V: TRBV9; DNA: TGTGCCAGCTCCCGGGGGAGCGAGACCCAGTACTTC; CDR3: CASSRGSETQYF
size: -; D: TRBD1; J: TRBJ2-7; V: TRBV25-1; DNA: TGTGCCAGCAGTCTGGATTTACCTCAGGGGGTCGAGCAGTACTTC; CDR3: CASSLDLPQGVEQYF
size: -; D: TRBD1; J: TRBJ2-7; V: TRBV15; DNA: TGTGCCACCAGCAGAGTGGTTGGGACAGTCGGCTCCTACGAGCAGTACTTC; CDR3: CATSRVVGTVGSYEQYF
size: -; D: TRBD1; J: TRBJ2-7; V: TRBV28; DNA: TGTGCCAGCAGTCTACAGGGGCGGATACCCTACGAGCAGTACTTC; CDR3: CASSLQGRIPYEQYF
size: -; D: -; J: TRBJ2-2; V: TRBV5-4; DNA: TGTGCCAGCAGCTTGTTGCCAGGGGCCGGGGAGCTGTTTTTT; CDR3: CASSLLPGAGELFF
size: -; D: -; J: TRBJ1-2; V: TRBV19; DNA: TGTGCCAGTAGTATCAGGGATAACTATGGCTACACCTTC; CDR3: CASSIRDNYGYTF
size: -; D: -; J: TRBJ2-3; V: TRBV5-8; DNA: TGTGCCAGCAGCTTGCTCCTAGCGCGCACTAGCACAGATACGCAGTATTTT; CDR3: CASSLLLARTSTDTQYF
size: -; D: -; J: TRBJ1-1; V: TRBV9; DNA: TGTGCCAGCAGCCACCCAGTAGGTGTGGGACCCACTGAAGCTTTCTTT; CDR3: CASSHPVGVGPTEAFF
size: -; D: TRBD1; J: TRBJ1-4; V: TRBV28; DNA: TGTGCCACCATTAGGGGTATATACGGGACAGGGGGGAATGAAAAACTGTTTTTT; CDR3: CATIRGIYGTGGNEKLFF
size: -; D: TRBD1; J: TRBJ1-1; V: TRBV6-5; DNA: TGTGCCAGCAGCCGGGACAGGGTGAACACTGAAGCTTTCTTT; CDR3: CASSRDRVNTEAFF
size: -; D: TRBD1; J: TRBJ2-5; V: TRBV18; DNA: TGTGCCAGCTCACCAATTGGACAGGGAGGAGAGACCCAGTACTTC; CDR3: CASSPIGQGGETQYF
size: once; D: -; J: TRBJ2-3; V: TRBV5-1; DNA: TGCGCCAGCAGCTTGCAACCTCTAGATACGCAGTATTTT; CDR3: CASSLQPLDTQYF
size: -; D: TRBD2; J: TRBJ2-2; V: TRBV9; DNA: TGTGCCAGCAGCGTAGACGGGAGGGGGAACACCGGGGAGCTGTTTTTT; CDR3: CASSVDGRGNTGELFF
size: -; D: TRBD2; J: TRBJ2-1; V: TRBV19; DNA: TGTGCCTCCCGAGAGTCTAGCGGGAGGGTTGAGCAGTTCTTC; CDR3: CASRESSGRVEQFF
size: -; D: TRBD2; J: TRBJ2-3; V: TRBV7-3; DNA: TGTGCCAGCAGCGGGACTAGCGGGAGAGATACGCAGTATTTT; CDR3: CASSGTSGRDTQYF
size: -; D: TRBD2; J: TRBJ2-3; V: TRBV18; DNA: TGTGCCAGCTCACCACAGCGGGAGGGCCCAGATACGCAGTATTTT; CDR3: CASSPQREGPDTQYF
size: -; D: -; J: TRBJ2-7; V: TRBV28; DNA: TGTGCCAGCAGCACAGGACTTCCCTACGAGCAGTACTTC; CDR3: CASSTGLPYEQYF
size: -; D: -; J: TRBJ2-3; V: TRBV15; DNA: TGTGCCACCAGCAGAGTTTACACAGATACGCAGTATTTT; CDR3: CATSRVYTDTQYF
size: -; D: -; J: TRBJ2-5; V: TRBV4-3; DNA: TGCGCCAGCAGCCAAGATTTAGTGGGAGAGACCCAGTACTTC; CDR3: CASSQDLVGETQYF
size: -; D: -; J: TRBJ2-5; V: TRBV28; DNA: TGTGCCAGCAGTTCTAGCGGACAGGGCCCGCAAGAGACCCAGTACTTC; CDR3: CASSSSGQGPQETQYF
size: -; D: -; J: TRBJ2-1; V: TRBV27; DNA: TGTGCCAGCAGTCCTCCCAAAGCGGGCCCTCCTTACAATGAGCAGTTCTTC; CDR3: CASSPPKAGPPYNEQFF
size: -; D: -; J: TRBJ2-1; V: TRBV29-1; DNA: TGCAGCGTTGGGGAGAATGAGCAGTTCTTC; CDR3: CSVGENEQFF
size: -; D: -; J: TRBJ2-3; V: TRBV18; DNA: TGTGCCAGCTCACCACCGATCGGGGGTCAGGTTACGCAGTATTTT; CDR3: CASSPPIGGQVTQYF
size: -; D: -; J: TRBJ1-1; V: TRBV9; DNA: TGTGCCAGCAGCGTAAAAGTGAACACTGAAGCTTTCTTT; CDR3: CASSVKVNTEAFF
size: -; D: TRBD2; J: TRBJ2-7; V: TRBV29-1; DNA: TGCAGCGTTCTAGCGGGAACCTGGCACGAGCAGTACTTC; CDR3: CSVLAGTWHEQYF
size: -; D: -; J: TRBJ1-5; V: TRBV19; DNA: TGTGCCAGTAATGCGGCCTCGGGCAATCAGCCCCAGCATTTT; CDR3: CASNAASGNQPQHF
size: -; D: -; J: TRBJ2-1; V: TRBV29-1; DNA: TGCAGCGTGCCGGGACCGTTTGGCACCTCCAGCTCCTACAATGAGCAGTTCTTC; CDR3: CSVPGPFGTSSSYNEQFF
size: -; D: -; J: TRBJ2-1; V: TRBV18; DNA: TGTGCCAGCTCACCCCCAACCACTCAGGACGGTAACAATGAGCAGTTCTTC; CDR3: CASSPPTTQDGNNEQFF
size: -; D: -; J: TRBJ1-1; V: TRBV5-5; DNA: TGTGCCAGCAGCCCAGTTTCTCGGATTAACACTGAAGCTTTCTTT; CDR3: CASSPVSRINTEAFF
size: -; D: TRBD1; J: TRBJ2-4; V: TRBV9; DNA: TGTGCCAGCAGCGTAGGGACAGGGCTAGCCAAAAACATTCAGTACTTC; CDR3: CASSVGTGLAKNIQYF
size: -; D: TRBD1; J: TRBJ2-2; V: TRBV28; DNA: TGTGCCAGCAGCACTGGGACAGCGAACACCGGGGAGCTGTTTTTT; CDR3: CASSTGTANTGELFF
size: -; D: -; J: TRBJ2-1; V: TRBV11-3; DNA: TGTGCCAGCAGCTTAGACGCGGGGGCGCTGGGGGGTAATGAGCAGTTCTTC; CDR3: CASSLDAGALGGNEQFF
size: -; D: -; J: TRBJ2-7; V: TRBV7-2; DNA: TGTGCCAGCAGCTCCGCGAGTACAAACAGCTACGAGCAGTACTTC; CDR3: CASSSASTNSYEQYF
size: -; D: TRBD1; J: TRBJ1-1; V: TRBV7-3; DNA: TGTGCCAGCGGGGTTACCGGGACAGTAAACACTGAAGCTTTCTTT; CDR3: CASGVTGTVNTEAFF